This T cell receptor beta chain was retrieved from a study of tumor and adjacent non-tumor tissue in lung cancer. At the level of the study: The cohort had 12 adenocarcinoma, a couple of squamous cell and 1 small cell patients. Study results and caveats: Significantly higher TCR diversity was found in tumor than normal lung.

Remarks on this clonotype: Its matching antigen is unknown.

A modified ARM-PCR protocol with three rounds of nested PCR amplified TCRbeta. TCRdb reanalysed the multiplex PCR reads using MiXCR and keeps one entry per CDR3 protein. The sample shows 90,000 to 100,000 distinct CDR3 sequences, 75% to 85% of them seen only once. Germline V lookup: CDR1 MNHEY, CDR2 SVGEGT. Trimming left V 5 bases short and J 7 bases short, with 9 bases between. The CDR3 loop spans 11 amino acids. The template was RNA from unsorted bulk tissue. Distant lung tissue was collected more than 3 cm away from the tumor edge. Sequenced sample: distant non-tumor lung tissue. V and J are TRBV6-2 or TRBV6-3 and TRBJ2-7; no clear D. The clonotype was recovered from a man aged 60 to 75 with small cell lung cancer. Written as DNA, the CDR3 is TGTGCCAGCAGTCAAGCTGGAGAGCAGTACGTC. This translates into CASSQAGEQYV.